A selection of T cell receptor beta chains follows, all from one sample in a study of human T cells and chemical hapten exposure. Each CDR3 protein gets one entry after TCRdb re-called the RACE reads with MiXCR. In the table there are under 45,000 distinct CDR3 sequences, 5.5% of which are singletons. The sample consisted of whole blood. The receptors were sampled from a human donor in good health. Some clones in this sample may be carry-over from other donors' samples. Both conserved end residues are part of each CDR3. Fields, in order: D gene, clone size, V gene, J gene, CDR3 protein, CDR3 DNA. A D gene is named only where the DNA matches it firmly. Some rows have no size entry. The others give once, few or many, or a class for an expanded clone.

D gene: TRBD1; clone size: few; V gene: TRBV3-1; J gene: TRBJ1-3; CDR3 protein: CASSPRQGNTIYF; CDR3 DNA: TGTGCCAGCAGCCCCCGACAGGGTAACACCATATATTTT
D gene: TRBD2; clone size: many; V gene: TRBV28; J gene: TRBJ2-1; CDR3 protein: CASSLVIGTSAPVAF; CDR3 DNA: TGTGCCAGCAGTTTGGTTATAGGGACTAGCGCCCCGGTGGCCTTC
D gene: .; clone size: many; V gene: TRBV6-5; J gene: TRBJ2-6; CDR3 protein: CASSWGTGANVLTF; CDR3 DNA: TGTGCCAGCAGTTGGGGGACTGGGGCCAACGTCCTGACTTTC
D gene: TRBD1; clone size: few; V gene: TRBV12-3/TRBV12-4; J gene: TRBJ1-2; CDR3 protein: CASSFPLPDRGLNYGYTF; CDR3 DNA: TGTGCCAGCAGTTTCCCCCTCCCGGACAGGGGGCTTAACTATGGCTACACCTTC
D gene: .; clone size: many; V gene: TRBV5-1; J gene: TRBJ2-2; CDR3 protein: CASVGDRIENTGELFF; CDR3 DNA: TGCGCCAGCGTCGGAGACAGAATCGAGAACACCGGGGAGCTGTTTTTT
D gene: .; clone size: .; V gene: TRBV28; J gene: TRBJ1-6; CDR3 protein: CASRPHNSPLHF; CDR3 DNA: TGTGCCAGCAGGCCTCATAATTCACCCCTCCACTTT
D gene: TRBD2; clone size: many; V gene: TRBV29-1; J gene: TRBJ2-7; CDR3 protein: CSVGLAGAGGPYEQYF; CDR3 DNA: TGCAGCGTTGGACTAGCGGGCGCCGGGGGCCCCTACGAGCAGTACTTC
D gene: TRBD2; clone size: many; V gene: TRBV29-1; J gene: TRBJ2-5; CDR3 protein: CSSERGGGAETQYF; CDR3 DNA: TGCAGCTCCGAGAGGGGCGGGGGGGCTGAGACCCAGTACTTC
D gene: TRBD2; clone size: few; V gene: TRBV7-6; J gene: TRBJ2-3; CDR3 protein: CASSSPGAGAEDTQYF; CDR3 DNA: TGTGCCAGCAGCTCCCCTGGAGCGGGAGCGGAAGATACGCAGTATTTT
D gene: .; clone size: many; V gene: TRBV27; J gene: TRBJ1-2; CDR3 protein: CATGGLNYGYTF; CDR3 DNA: TGTGCCACCGGGGGGTTAAACTATGGCTACACCTTC
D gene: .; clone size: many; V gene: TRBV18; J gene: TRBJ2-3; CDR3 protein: CASSPAGHHTDTQYF; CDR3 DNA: TGTGCCAGCTCACCTGCGGGACACCACACAGATACGCAGTATTTT
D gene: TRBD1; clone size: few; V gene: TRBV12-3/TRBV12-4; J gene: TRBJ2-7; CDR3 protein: CASRPPGGSRPAVDEAEQYF; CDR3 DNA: TGTGCCAGCAGGCCTCCAGGGGGCTCACGTCCGGCCGTGGATGAGGCTGAGCAGTACTTC
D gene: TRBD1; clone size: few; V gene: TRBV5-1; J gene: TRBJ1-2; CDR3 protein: CASSPWTGGDGYTF; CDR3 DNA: TGCGCCAGCAGCCCTTGGACAGGGGGAGATGGCTACACCTTC
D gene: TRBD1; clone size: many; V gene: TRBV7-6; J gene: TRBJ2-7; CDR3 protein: CASSPGQGKSHEQYF; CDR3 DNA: TGTGCCAGCAGCCCCGGACAGGGAAAGAGCCACGAGCAGTACTTC
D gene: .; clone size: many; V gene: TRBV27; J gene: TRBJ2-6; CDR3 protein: CASSPIDSNGANVLTF; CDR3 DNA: TGTGCCAGCAGTCCGATCGACAGTAATGGGGCCAACGTCCTGACTTTC
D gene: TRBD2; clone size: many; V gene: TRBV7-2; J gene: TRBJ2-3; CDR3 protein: CASSPGLARDTDTQYF; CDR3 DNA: TGTGCCAGCAGCCCCGGACTAGCCCGGGACACAGATACGCAGTATTTT
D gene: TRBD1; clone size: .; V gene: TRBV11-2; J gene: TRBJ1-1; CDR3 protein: CASSRPAGGEAFF; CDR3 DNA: TGTGCCAGCAGCCGCCCCGCAGGGGGTGAAGCTTTCTTT
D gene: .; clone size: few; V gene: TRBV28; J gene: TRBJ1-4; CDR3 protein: CASSFQLNEKLFF; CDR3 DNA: TGTGCCAGCAGTTTCCAGCTTAATGAAAAACTGTTTTTT
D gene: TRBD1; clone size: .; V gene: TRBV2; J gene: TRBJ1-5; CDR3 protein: CASSETGGKMPQHF; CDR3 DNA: TGTGCCAGCAGTGAAACAGGGGGTAAAATGCCCCAGCATTTT
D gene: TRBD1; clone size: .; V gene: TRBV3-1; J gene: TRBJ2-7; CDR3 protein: CASSQRGTGGYEQYF; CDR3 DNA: TGTGCCAGCAGCCAAAGGGGGACAGGGGGCTACGAGCAGTACTTC
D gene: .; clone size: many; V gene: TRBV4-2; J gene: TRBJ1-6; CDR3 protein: CASSQAENSPLHF; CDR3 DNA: TGTGCCAGCAGCCAAGCTGAGAATTCACCCCTCCACTTT
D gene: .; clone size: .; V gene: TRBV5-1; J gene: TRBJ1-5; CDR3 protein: CASSPSGRNQPQHF; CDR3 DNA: TGCGCCAGCAGCCCGTCGGGGCGCAATCAGCCCCAGCATTTT
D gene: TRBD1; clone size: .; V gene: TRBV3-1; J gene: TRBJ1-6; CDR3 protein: CASSPDRQGKLLHF; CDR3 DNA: TGTGCCAGCAGCCCGGATCGACAGGGCAAATTGCTCCACTTT
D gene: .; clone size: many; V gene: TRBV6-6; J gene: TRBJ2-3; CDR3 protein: CASSYTQPTDTQYF; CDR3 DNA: TGTGCCAGCAGTTACACCCAGCCTACAGATACGCAGTATTTT
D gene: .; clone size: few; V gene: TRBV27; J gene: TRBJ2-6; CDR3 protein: CASSFTISGANVLTF; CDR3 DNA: TGTGCCAGCAGTTTCACCATCTCTGGGGCCAACGTCCTGACTTTC
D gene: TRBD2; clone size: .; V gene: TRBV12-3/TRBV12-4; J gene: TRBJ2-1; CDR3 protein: CASSLGSGGSYNEQFF; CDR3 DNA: TGTGCCAGCAGCTTGGGTTCGGGAGGCTCCTACAATGAGCAGTTCTTC
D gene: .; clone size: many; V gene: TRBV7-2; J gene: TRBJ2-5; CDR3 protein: CASSFEREATQYF; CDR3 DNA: TGTGCCAGCAGCTTTGAGAGGGAAGCGACCCAGTACTTC
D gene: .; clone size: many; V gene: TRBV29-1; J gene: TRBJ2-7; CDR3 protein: CSVCWQDPYEQYF; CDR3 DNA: TGCAGCGTTTGTTGGCAAGATCCCTACGAGCAGTACTTC
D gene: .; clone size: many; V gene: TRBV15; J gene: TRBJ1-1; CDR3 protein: CATSRDMAYEAFF; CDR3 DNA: TGTGCCACCAGCAGAGATATGGCCTATGAAGCTTTCTTT
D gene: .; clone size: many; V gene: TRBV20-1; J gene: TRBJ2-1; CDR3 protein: CSASGSSYNEQFF; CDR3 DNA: TGCAGTGCTAGCGGAAGCTCCTACAATGAGCAGTTCTTC
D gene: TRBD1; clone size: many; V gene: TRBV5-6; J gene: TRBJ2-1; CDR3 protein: CASSLPRDRLVGEQFF; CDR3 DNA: TGTGCCAGCAGCTTACCCCGGGACAGGCTGGTTGGTGAGCAGTTCTTC
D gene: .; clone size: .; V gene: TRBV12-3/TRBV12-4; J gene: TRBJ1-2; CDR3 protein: CASSRNTYGYTF; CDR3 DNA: TGTGCCAGCTCCCGCAACACTTATGGCTACACCTTC
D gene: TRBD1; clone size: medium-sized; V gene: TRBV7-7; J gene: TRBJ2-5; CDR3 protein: CASSLGGQSQETQYF; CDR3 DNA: TGTGCTAGCAGCTTAGGGGGACAGAGCCAAGAGACCCAGTACTTC
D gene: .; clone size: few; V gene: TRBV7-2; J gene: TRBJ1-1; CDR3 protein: CASSLARGASTEAFF; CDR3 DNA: TGTGCCAGCAGCTTAGCGCGGGGGGCTTCCACTGAAGCTTTCTTT
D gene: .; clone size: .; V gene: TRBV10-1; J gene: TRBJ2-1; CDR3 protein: CASSARSSYNEQFF; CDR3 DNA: TGCGCCAGCAGTGCCAGGAGCTCCTACAATGAGCAGTTCTTC